This T cell receptor (beta chain) was sequenced for a study of vaccination and CD4 T cells after COVID-19. Study background: Participants were administered two doses of either the BNT162b2 or the mRNA-1273 vaccine.

The trim removed 6 bases at V and 6 bases at J, leaving 8 bases unmatched. Germline V CDR1 and CDR2: MNHEY, SMNVEV (reference sequence). This CDR3 is 15 amino acids long. Points on this clonotype: No antigen is known for it.

Noted treatment: roughly ten-day PBMC culture with coronavirus spike peptide pools or control peptides (ViraFEST assay). With the Oncomine TCR Beta short-read assay, DNA from cultured CD4+ T cells was sequenced. TCRdb fed the PCR reads into MiXCR, producing one record per CDR3 protein. The table has fewer than 15,000 distinct CDR3 sequences, roughly 46% seen once. J is TRBJ2-1 and V is TRBV27; TRBD2 aligns across 10 bases. The source of this sequence is a human donor who had recovered from COVID-19. This sample comprised CD4+ T cells from blood, cultured in vitro, obtained after SARS-CoV-2 vaccination. DNA of the CDR3: TGTGCCAGCAGGCCCCCCCTAGCGGGAGCCAATGAGCAGTTCTTC. This sequence encodes CASRPPLAGANEQFF.